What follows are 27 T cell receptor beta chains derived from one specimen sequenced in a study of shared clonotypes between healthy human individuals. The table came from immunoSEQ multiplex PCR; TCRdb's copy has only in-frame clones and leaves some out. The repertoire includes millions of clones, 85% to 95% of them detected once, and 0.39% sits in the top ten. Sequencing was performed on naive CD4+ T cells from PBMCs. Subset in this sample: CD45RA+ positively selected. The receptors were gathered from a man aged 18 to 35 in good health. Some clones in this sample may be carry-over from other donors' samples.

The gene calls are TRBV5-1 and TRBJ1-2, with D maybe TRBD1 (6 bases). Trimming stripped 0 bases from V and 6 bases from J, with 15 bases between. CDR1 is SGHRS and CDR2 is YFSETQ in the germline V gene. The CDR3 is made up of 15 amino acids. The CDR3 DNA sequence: TGCGCCAGCAGCTTGGAGAGCGTGGGGGCGAATGGCTACACCTTC. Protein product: CASSLESVGANGYTF.

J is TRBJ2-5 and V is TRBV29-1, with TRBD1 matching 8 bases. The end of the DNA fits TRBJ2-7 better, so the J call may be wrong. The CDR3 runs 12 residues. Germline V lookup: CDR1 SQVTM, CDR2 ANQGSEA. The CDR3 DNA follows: TGCAGCGTTGTCACAGGGGGCTACGAGCAGTACTTC. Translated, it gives CSVVTGGYEQYF.

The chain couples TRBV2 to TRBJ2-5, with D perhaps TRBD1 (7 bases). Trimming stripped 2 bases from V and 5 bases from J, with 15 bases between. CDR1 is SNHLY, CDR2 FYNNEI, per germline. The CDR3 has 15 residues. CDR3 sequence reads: CASSERRGQRETQYF. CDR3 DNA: TGTGCCAGCAGTGAAAGGAGGGGGCAAAGGGAGACCCAGTACTTC.

DNA of the CDR3: TGTGCCAGCAATAGTGGAGAAGCTTTCTTT. The encoded protein is CASNSGEAFF. The chain uses TRBV6-1 and TRBJ1-1; D unclear. Trimming took 7 bases from V and 8 from J, leaving 8 bases between them. The CDR3 consists of 10 residues. Germline V gene lookup returns CDR1 MNHNS and CDR2 SASEGT.

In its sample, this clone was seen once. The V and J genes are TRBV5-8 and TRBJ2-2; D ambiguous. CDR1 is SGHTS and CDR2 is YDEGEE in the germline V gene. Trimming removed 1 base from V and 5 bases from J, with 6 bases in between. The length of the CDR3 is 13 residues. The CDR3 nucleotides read TGTGCCAGCAGCTTGCTCTCTACCGGGGAGCTGTTTTTT. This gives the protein CASSLLSTGELFF.

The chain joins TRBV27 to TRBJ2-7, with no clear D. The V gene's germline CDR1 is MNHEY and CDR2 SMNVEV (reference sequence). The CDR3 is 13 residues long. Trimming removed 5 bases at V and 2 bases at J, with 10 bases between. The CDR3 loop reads CASSPTRTYEQYF. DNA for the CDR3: TGTGCCAGCAGTCCGACAAGGACCTACGAGCAGTACTTC.

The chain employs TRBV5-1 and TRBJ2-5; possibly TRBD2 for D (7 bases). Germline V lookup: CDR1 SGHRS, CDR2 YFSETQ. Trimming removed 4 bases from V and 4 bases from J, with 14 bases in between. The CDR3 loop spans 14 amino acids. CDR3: CASSPGQRGETQYF. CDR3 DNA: TGCGCCAGCAGCCCCGGACAGCGGGGAGAGACCCAGTACTTC. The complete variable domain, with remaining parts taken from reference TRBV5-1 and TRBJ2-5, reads KAGVTQTPRYLIKTRGQQVTLSCSPISGHRSVSWYQQTPGQGLQFLFEYFSETQRNKGNFPGRFSGRQFSNSRSEMNVSTLELGDSALYLCASSPGQRGETQYFGPGTRLLVL.

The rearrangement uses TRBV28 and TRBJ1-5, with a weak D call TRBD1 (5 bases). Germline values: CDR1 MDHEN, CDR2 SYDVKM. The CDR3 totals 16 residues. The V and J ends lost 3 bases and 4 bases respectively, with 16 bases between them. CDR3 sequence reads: CASSFVGGLGNQPQHF. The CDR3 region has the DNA TGTGCCAGCAGTTTCGTTGGGGGGTTAGGGAATCAGCCCCAGCATTTT.

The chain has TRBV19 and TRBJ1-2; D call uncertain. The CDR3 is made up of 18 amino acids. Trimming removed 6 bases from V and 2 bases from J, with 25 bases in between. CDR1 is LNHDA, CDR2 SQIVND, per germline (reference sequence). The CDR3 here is CASSDIFPAGQTNYGYTF. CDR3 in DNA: TGTGCCAGTAGCGATATTTTCCCCGCCGGGCAGACAAACTATGGCTACACCTTC.

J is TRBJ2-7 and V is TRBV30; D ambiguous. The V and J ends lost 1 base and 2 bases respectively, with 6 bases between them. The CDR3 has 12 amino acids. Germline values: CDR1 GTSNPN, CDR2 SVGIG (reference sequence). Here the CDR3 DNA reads TGTGCCTGGAGTGGTGCGGCCTACGAGCAGTACTTC. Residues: CAWSGAAYEQYF. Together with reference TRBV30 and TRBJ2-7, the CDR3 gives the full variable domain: SQTIHQWPATLVQPVGSPLSLECTVEGTSNPNLYWYRQAAGRGLQLLFYSVGIGQISSEVPQNLSASRPQDRQFILSSKKLLLSDSGFYLCAWSGAAYEQYFGPGTRLTVT.

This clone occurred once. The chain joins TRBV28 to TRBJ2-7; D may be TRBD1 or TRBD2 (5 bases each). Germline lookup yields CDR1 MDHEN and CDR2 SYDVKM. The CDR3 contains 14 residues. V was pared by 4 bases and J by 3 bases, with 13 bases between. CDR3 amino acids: CASSSRRGSYEQYF. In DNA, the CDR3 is TGTGCCAGCAGTTCCCGCCGGGGCAGCTACGAGCAGTACTTC. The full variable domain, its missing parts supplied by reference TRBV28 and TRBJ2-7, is DVKVTQSSRYLVKRTGEKVFLECVQDMDHENMFWYRQDPGLGLRLIYFSYDVKMKEKGDIPEGYSVSREKKERFSLILESASTNQTSMYLCASSSRRGSYEQYFGPGTRLTVT.

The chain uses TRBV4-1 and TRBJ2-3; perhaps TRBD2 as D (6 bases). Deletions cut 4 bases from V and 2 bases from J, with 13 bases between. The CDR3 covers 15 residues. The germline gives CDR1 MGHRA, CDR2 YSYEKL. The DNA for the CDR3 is TGCGCCAGCAGCCCCTTCACGGGAGACACAGATACGCAGTATTTT. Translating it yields CASSPFTGDTDTQYF.

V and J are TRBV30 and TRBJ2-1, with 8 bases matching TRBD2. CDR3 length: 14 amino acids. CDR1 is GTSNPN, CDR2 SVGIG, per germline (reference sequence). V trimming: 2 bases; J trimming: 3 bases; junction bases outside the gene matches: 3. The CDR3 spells CAWSSGLVYNEQFF. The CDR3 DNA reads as TGTGCCTGGAGTTCGGGACTAGTCTACAATGAGCAGTTCTTC.

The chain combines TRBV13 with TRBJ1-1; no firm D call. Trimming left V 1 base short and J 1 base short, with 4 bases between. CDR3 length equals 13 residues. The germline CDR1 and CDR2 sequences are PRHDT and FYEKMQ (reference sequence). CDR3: CASSLAGNTEAFF. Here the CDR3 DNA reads TGTGCCAGCAGCTTAGCGGGGAACACTGAAGCTTTCTTT.

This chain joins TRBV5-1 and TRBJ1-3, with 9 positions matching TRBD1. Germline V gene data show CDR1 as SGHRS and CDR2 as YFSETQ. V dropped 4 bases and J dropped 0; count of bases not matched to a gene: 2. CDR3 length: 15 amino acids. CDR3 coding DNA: TGCGCCAGCAGCGGGGGACAGGGCTCTGGAAACACCATATATTTT. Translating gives CASSGGQGSGNTIYF.

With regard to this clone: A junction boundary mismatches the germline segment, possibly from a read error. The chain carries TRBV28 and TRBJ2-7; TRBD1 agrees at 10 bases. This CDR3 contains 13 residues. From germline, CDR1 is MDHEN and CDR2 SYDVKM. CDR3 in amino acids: CASSFYPGQGRNF. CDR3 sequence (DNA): TGTGCCAGCAGTTTTTATCCGGGACAGGGGAGGAACTTC.

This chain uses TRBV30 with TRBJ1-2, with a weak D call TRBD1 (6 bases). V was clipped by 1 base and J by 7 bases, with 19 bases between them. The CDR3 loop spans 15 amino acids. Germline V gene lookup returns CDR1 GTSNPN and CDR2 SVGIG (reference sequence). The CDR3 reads CAWSEEIGGRGGYTF. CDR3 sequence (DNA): TGTGCCTGGAGTGAAGAAATAGGGGGAAGGGGTGGCTACACCTTC.

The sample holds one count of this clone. The CDR3 DNA reads TGTGCCAGCAGCGGGGGAATAACAGGGATGGCAGATACGCAGTATTTT. Protein product: CASSGGITGMADTQYF. The chain combines TRBV9 with TRBJ2-3, with D tentatively TRBD1 (6 bases). The CDR3 spans 16 residues. The germline V gene has CDR1 SGDLS and CDR2 YYNGEE. Trimming stripped 3 bases from V and 4 bases from J, with 18 bases between. Variable domain in full (rest from reference TRBV9 and TRBJ2-3): DSGVTQTPKHLITATGQRVTLRCSPRSGDLSVYWYQQSLDQGLQFLIQYYNGEERAKGNILERFSAQQFPDLHSELNLSSLELGDSALYFCASSGGITGMADTQYFGPGTRLTVL.

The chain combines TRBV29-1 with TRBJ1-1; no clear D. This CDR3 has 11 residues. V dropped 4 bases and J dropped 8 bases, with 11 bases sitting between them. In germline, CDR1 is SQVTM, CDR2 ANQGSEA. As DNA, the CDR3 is TGCAGCGTTGTTAATGGCCCCGAAGCTTTCTTT. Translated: CSVVNGPEAFF.

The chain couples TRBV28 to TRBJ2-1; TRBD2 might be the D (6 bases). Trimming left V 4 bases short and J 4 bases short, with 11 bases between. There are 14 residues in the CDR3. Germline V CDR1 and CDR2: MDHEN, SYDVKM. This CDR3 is CASSWGERYNEQFF. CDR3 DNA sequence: TGTGCCAGCAGTTGGGGGGAGAGGTACAATGAGCAGTTCTTC.

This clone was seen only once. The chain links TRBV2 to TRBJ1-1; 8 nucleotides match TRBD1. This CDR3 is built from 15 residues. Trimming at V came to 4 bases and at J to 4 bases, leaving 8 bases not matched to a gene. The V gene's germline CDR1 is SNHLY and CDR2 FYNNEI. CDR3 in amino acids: CASSAWTGRVTEAFF. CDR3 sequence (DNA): TGTGCCAGCAGTGCCTGGACAGGGCGGGTCACTGAAGCTTTCTTT. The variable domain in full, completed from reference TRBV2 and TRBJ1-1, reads EPEVTQTPSHQVTQMGQEVILRCVPISNHLYFYWYRQILGQKVEFLVSFYNNEISEKSEIFDDQFSVERPDGSNFTLKIRSTKLEDSAMYFCASSAWTGRVTEAFFGQGTRLTVV.

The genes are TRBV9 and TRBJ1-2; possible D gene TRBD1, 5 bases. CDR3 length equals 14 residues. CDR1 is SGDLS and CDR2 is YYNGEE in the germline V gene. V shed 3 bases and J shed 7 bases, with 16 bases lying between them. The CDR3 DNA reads TGTGCCAGCAGCGCGGACGGGGCGGTGGGTGGCTACACCTTC. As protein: CASSADGAVGGYTF. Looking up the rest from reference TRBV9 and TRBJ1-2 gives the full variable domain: DSGVTQTPKHLITATGQRVTLRCSPRSGDLSVYWYQQSLDQGLQFLIQYYNGEERAKGNILERFSAQQFPDLHSELNLSSLELGDSALYFCASSADGAVGGYTFGSGTRLTVV.

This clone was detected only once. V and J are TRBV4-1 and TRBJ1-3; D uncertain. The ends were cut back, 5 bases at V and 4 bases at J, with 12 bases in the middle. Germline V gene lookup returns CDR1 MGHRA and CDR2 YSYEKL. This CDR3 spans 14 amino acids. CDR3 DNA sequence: TGCGCCAGCAGCACCGTAAGCGGGGGAAACACCATATATTTT. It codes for CASSTVSGGNTIYF.

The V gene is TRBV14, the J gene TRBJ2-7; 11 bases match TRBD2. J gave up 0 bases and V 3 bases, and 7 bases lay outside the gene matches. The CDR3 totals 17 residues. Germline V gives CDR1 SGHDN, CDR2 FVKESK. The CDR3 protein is CASSHLGLADRSYEQYF. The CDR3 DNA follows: TGTGCCAGCAGCCACCTGGGACTAGCGGACCGCTCCTACGAGCAGTACTTC.

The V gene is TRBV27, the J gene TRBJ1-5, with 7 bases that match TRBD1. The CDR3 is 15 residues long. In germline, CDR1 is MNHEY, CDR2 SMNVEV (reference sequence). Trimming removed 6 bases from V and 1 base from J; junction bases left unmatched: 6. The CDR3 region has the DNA TGTGCCAGCAGCCCAAAGACAGGGAGCAATCAGCCCCAGCATTTT. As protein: CASSPKTGSNQPQHF.

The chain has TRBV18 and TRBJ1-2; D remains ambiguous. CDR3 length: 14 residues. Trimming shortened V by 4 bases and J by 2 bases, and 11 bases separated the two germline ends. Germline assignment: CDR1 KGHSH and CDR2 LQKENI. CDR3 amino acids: CASSQTGENYGYTF. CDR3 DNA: TGTGCCAGCTCACAGACTGGAGAAAACTATGGCTACACCTTC.

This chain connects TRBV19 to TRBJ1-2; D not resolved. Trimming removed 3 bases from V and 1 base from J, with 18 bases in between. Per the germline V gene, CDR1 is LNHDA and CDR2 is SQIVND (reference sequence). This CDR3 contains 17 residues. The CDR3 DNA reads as TGTGCCAGTAGTATCAACAGCCCGACGCACCTTAACTATGGCTACACCTTC. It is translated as CASSINSPTHLNYGYTF.